This section outlines one T cell receptor beta chain sequence together with its context. Its antigen is currently unknown. This entry comes from a study of OX40 agonist ivuxolimab in advanced cancers. Study summary: Having had anti-PD-1, anti-PD-L1 or anti-CTLA-4 therapy before was allowed, and roughly 38% had some. In three patients, partial responses were observed, one with hepatocellular carcinoma and two with cutaneous melanoma.

Trimming stripped 7 bases from V and 5 bases from J, with 11 bases between. CDR1 and CDR2 from the germline V gene are MGHDK and SYGVNS. The CDR3 contains 12 residues. Study conclusions and caveats: Part of the nonresponder group also had normalized T-cell clonal expansion that was low. At 0.1 to 3.0 mg/kg, CD4+ and CD8+ blood T cells expanded clonally by week 6.

Sequencing used immunoSEQ multiplex PCR; TCRdb keeps in-frame clones, though not all of them. The data contain tens of thousands of clones, approximately 85% of them singletons. The chain links TRBV25-1 to TRBJ2-5, with D tentatively TRBD1 (6 bases). This clonotype was obtained from an adult with an advanced solid tumor such as melanoma, head and neck, liver or kidney cancer. The source material was CD4+ or CD8+ T cells sorted from blood, sampled in a trial of the OX40 agonist ivuxolimab. The CDR3 DNA sequence: TGTGCCAGCAACATAGGGGGTGAGACCCAGTACTTC. Amino acids: CASNIGGETQYF.